This T cell receptor (beta chain) is from a study of a mutant IDH1 vaccine in newly diagnosed glioma. About the research overall: Onset of vaccination occurred 4-6 weeks following radiotherapy alone, or with temozolomide cycles. Standard pretreatment was either radiotherapy, temozolomide, or, for most, radiochemotherapy with temozolomide. Visits V12 and V13 fell at weeks 35 and 47, respectively.

A note on this clone: What it recognizes is unknown.

Libraries were prepared by immunoSEQ multiplex PCR; TCRdb keeps only in-frame clonotypes and omits some of them. This table holds some 40,000 clones, 60% to 75% found once. The time point denotes: week 47, end of study. It was 300 ug of mutant IDH1 20-mer peptide that made up each vaccine dose, given with topical imiquimod. The origin of this receptor is a middle-aged man with glioma. The sequencing here drew on PBMCs, taken from a glioma patient whose treatment included an IDH1 peptide vaccine.

CDR3: CASTPKGSRREKLFF. The CDR3 DNA follows: TGTGCCAGCACCCCCAAGGGTTCTAGGAGGGAAAAACTGTTTTTT. The chain is built from TRBV27 and TRBJ1-4, with D unresolved. This CDR3 has 15 amino acids. V shed 7 bases and J shed 8 bases, with 20 bases lying between them. CDR1 MNHEY and CDR2 SMNVEV come from the germline V gene (reference sequence).